What follows is one TCR beta chain and its context. The CDR3 contains 12 residues. Germline CDR1 and CDR2: SQVTM and ANQGSEA. V was clipped by 7 bases and J by 4 bases; unmatched bases: 3. The sample is drawn from a study of shared clonotypes between healthy human individuals. Generated by immunoSEQ multiplex PCR, the TCRdb table keeps only in-frame clones and is missing some. The data contain about half a million clones, 78% of them seen just once; the ten biggest clones take up around 11%. The TCR originated in a woman in her 40s in good health. Some clones in this sample may be carry-over from other donors' samples. Sample: PBMCs. The V call is TRBV29-1, the J call TRBJ2-7, with 11 bases matching TRBD2. The CDR3 coding sequence is TGCAGCGCGGGACTAGCGGAATACGAGCAGTACTTC. This encodes CSAGLAEYEQYF.